The rows below give T cell receptor beta chains drawn from one sample of a study of cytomegalovirus exposure and HLA in healthy donors. Only in-frame clones appear in the TCRdb table, and some are missing; sequencing was by immunoSEQ multiplex PCR. The sample contains about 160,000 clones, roughly four fifths of which appear only once. The sequenced sample consisted of PBMCs. The source is a man aged 50 or older in good health and CMV-seropositive. Both conserved end residues are part of each CDR3. The D gene is left open where the match is weak. The size entry is marked missing in some rows and otherwise reads once, few, many or a size class.

.,.,TRBV6-1,TRBJ2-3,TGTGCCAGCAGTGAGGGCGGGGGCCACACAGATACGCAGTATTTT,CASSEGGGHTDTQYF
.,TRBD2,TRBV7-9,TRBJ2-1,TGTGCCAGCAGCTCGTGGGCTAGCGGGAGTTACAATGAGCAGTTCTTC,CASSSWASGSYNEQFF
.,.,TRBV5-1,TRBJ2-2,TGCGCCAGCAGCTTGGCACGGGGGTCGAACACCGGGGAGCTGTTTTTT,CASSLARGSNTGELFF
few,.,TRBV2,TRBJ2-1,TGTGCCAGCATTGGTCAGGGGTGGAGGAATGAGCAGTTCTTC,CASIGQGWRNEQFF
.,.,TRBV28,TRBJ2-7,TGTGCCAGCAGTGCAAACAAGGGGATGAGTCTCTACGAGCAGTACTTC,CASSANKGMSLYEQYF
.,TRBD1,TRBV28,TRBJ1-2,TGTGCCAGCAGTACCCGGACAGGGGACTTAGCTAACTATGGCTACACCTTC,CASSTRTGDLANYGYTF
.,TRBD2,TRBV28,TRBJ2-1,TGTGCCAGCAGGCCGCCGGGACTAGCGGGAGTTGAGCAGTTCTTC,CASRPPGLAGVEQFF
.,.,TRBV9,TRBJ2-3,TGTGCCAGCAGCGCGAGTAGCACAGATACGCAGTATTTT,CASSASSTDTQYF
.,.,TRBV14,TRBJ1-1,TGTGCCAGCAGCCAAAGTATGGGCAGCACGCAACGACCGAACACTGAAGCTTTCTTT,CASSQSMGSTQRPNTEAFF
.,.,TRBV29-1,TRBJ1-3,TGCAGCGTTGAACCCCAGGGAGGAAACACCATATATTTT,CSVEPQGGNTIYF
.,.,TRBV15,TRBJ2-7,TGTGCCACCAGCAGAGATGCGGGAGAGCAGTACTTC,CATSRDAGEQYF
.,TRBD2,TRBV7-3,TRBJ2-2,TGTGCCAGCAGCCCCCCTAGCGGGAGTGGCACCGGGGAGCTGTTTTTT,CASSPPSGSGTGELFF
.,.,TRBV6-5,TRBJ2-7,TGTGCCAGCAGTTACGGCCTGGTTCAGGGTGAAGAGCAGTACTTC,CASSYGLVQGEEQYF
.,.,TRBV27,TRBJ2-1,TGTGCCAGCAGTTTTGGTTCCAGTTACAATGAGCAGTTCTTC,CASSFGSSYNEQFF
.,.,TRBV18,TRBJ2-7,TGTGCCAGCTCACCACGAGCAGGACTAACCTACGAGCAGTACTTC,CASSPRAGLTYEQYF
once,.,TRBV20-1,TRBJ2-3,TGCAGTACTAGCACAGATACGCAGTATTTT,CSTSTDTQYF
.,TRBD2,TRBV10-1,TRBJ2-5,TGCGCCAGCAGGGACAAAGCGGGATGGGAGACCCAGTACTTC,CASRDKAGWETQYF
.,TRBD1,TRBV5-6,TRBJ1-5,TGTGCCAGCAGCCTGACCTTACAGGGGGCCTATCAGCCCCAGCATTTT,CASSLTLQGAYQPQHF
once,.,TRBV5-1,TRBJ1-5,TGCGCCAGCAGCTTGGCGGGGGATACGGGGCCCCAGCATTTT,CASSLAGDTGPQHF
few,.,TRBV5-5,TRBJ1-1,TGTGCCAGCAGCTTGCGGCGGGACACTGAAGCTTTCTTT,CASSLRRDTEAFF
.,TRBD2,TRBV7-9,TRBJ2-7,TGTGCCAGCAGCTTAAAGGGTAGCGGGGAGGGCTCCTACGAGCAGTACTTC,CASSLKGSGEGSYEQYF
few,.,TRBV28,TRBJ2-3,TGTGCCAGCAGTTTATTACAGGGCGGAGCAGATACGCAGTATTTT,CASSLLQGGADTQYF
.,TRBD1,TRBV6-5,TRBJ2-7,TGTGCCAGCAGTTACTCGCTGACAGGGGGCTCCTACGAGCAGTACTTC,CASSYSLTGGSYEQYF
few,.,TRBV11-2,TRBJ1-1,TGTGCCAGCAGCTTAGATCACAGCACTGAAGCTTTCTTT,CASSLDHSTEAFF
.,TRBD2,TRBV4-3,TRBJ2-7,TGCGCCAGCGCCCCGACTAGCGACTCCTACGAGCAGTACTTC,CASAPTSDSYEQYF